Listed here are 6 T cell receptor beta chains from one sample, sequenced in a study of T-cell memory formation after mild COVID-19. TCRdb re-called the 5' RACE reads through MiXCR, storing one row per CDR3 protein. The sample lists 200,000 or so distinct CDR3 sequences, around 9.5% occurring once. Sequenced: PBMCs or a T cell subset sorted from them (not recorded which). The receptors derive from a man younger than 35 who had mild COVID-19 (a few samples of this study predate the infection). Cell type and time point are not known.

This clonotype was seen more than once but under ten times. The chain couples TRBV20-1 to TRBJ1-5; maybe TRBD1 (6 bases). The CDR3 has 15 residues. Germline V gene lookup returns CDR1 DFQATT and CDR2 SNEGSKA (reference sequence). V dropped 0 bases and J dropped 15 bases, with 24 bases sitting between them. This chain's CDR3 is CSARDHTGRAAGSHF. DNA for the CDR3: TGCAGTGCTAGAGATCATACAGGGAGGGCAGCCGGTTCGCATTTT.

This clonotype was counted ten times or more. The V and J genes are TRBV7-2 and TRBJ1-2; the D gene is possibly TRBD1 (6 bases). Trimming pared 1 base from V and 8 bases from J, leaving 20 bases between. Looked up from germline, CDR1 is SGHTA and CDR2 is FQGNSA. The CDR3 has 16 amino acids. The CDR3 nucleotides are TGTGCCAGCAGCTTAGTGGCTGGGGGGCAAGTACTCGGCTACACCTTC. Its protein product is CASSLVAGGQVLGYTF.

This clonotype was counted many times. The chain uses TRBV7-9 and TRBJ1-2, with 9 bases lining up with TRBD1. V trimming: 5 bases; J trimming: 0 bases; junction bases outside the gene matches: 7. Germline loops: CDR1 SEHNR, CDR2 FQNEAQ (reference sequence). CDR3 length: 16 amino acids. The CDR3 loop reads CASSQGTGQTNYGYTF. CDR3 sequence (DNA): TGTGCCAGCAGCCAAGGGACAGGGCAGACTAACTATGGCTACACCTTC.

A few counts support this clonotype. This rearrangement joins TRBV7-2 to TRBJ2-5; no definite D call. Trimming took 6 bases from V and 5 from J, leaving 16 bases between them. This CDR3 is 14 amino acids long. Germline CDR1 SGHTA, CDR2 FQGNSA. DNA for the CDR3: TGTGCCAGCAGTCCTGACCGGGCATTGGAGACCCAGTACTTC. This sequence encodes CASSPDRALETQYF.

This clonotype was detected only a few times. Germline is not matched at one junction end, which may reflect a read error. The chain recombines TRBV20-1 with TRBJ2-5, with no clear D. The CDR3 has 13 residues. Per the germline V gene, CDR1 is DFQATT and CDR2 is SNEGSKA (reference sequence). CDR3 amino acids: CSAIYILQETQYF. The CDR3 DNA follows: TGCAGTGCTATTTACATACTCCAAGAAACCCAGTACTTC.

This chain links TRBV5-1 with TRBJ2-6; no reliable D call. V lost 4 bases to trimming and J lost 2 bases, with 7 bases between them. From germline, CDR1 is SGHRS and CDR2 YFSETQ. The CDR3 is 14 residues long. Written as DNA, the CDR3 is TGCGCCAGCAGCCAAAGCACTGGGGCCAACGTCCTGACTTTC. Translating it yields CASSQSTGANVLTF.